The 7 T cell receptor beta chains below all came from one sample that was sequenced in a study of spatial heterogeneity in lung cancer. From the 5' RACE reads, TCRdb called clonotypes with MiXCR, one entry per CDR3 protein. Seen here are tens of thousands of distinct CDR3 sequences, approximately 6.8% observed once, and the top ten hold over 25%. As for time point: sample taken at primary tumor resection. The material sequenced was PBMCs, taken at surgery. The source is a female donor with early-stage non-small cell lung cancer.

This sequence joins TRBV20-1 and TRBJ1-2; TRBD1 matches 7 bases. The germline gives CDR1 DFQATT, CDR2 SNEGSKA (reference sequence). The CDR3 covers 15 residues. J lost 4 bases, V lost 6 bases, and 14 bases had no gene match. The CDR3 loop reads CSATEGAGGPYGYTF. CDR3 DNA sequence: TGCAGTGCCACGGAGGGGGCAGGGGGACCCTATGGCTACACCTTC.

In its sample, this clonotype was seen many times. This chain uses TRBV7-6 with TRBJ2-2; 11 bases are shared with TRBD2. The germline CDR1 and CDR2 sequences are SGHVS and FNYEAQ. The CDR3 sequence is 15 residues long. The V gene end was trimmed by 5 bases and the J gene end by 6 bases; junction bases not matched to a gene: 5. Here the CDR3 reads CASSELAGDAGELFF. DNA of the CDR3: TGTGCCAGCAGCGAACTAGCGGGAGATGCCGGGGAGCTGTTTTTT.

V gene TRBV12-3 or TRBV12-4 combines with J gene TRBJ2-7, with TRBD2 matching 7 bases. With V trimmed by 5 bases and J by 3 bases, 7 bases remained unmatched. The CDR3 contains 14 residues. CDR3 region: CASSPGTIGYEQYF. In DNA form, the CDR3 reads TGTGCCAGCAGTCCCGGGACTATCGGCTACGAGCAGTACTTC.

This clonotype was counted between two and nine times. This chain uses TRBV20-1 with TRBJ2-2, with D perhaps assigned TRBD1 or TRBD2 (5 bases each). CDR3 size: 14 residues. From germline, CDR1 is DFQATT and CDR2 SNEGSKA (reference sequence). Trimming left V 5 bases short and J 0 bases short, with 10 bases between. The CDR3 coding sequence is TGCAGTGCTCCGGGACGGACGAACACCGGGGAGCTGTTTTTT. Translated: CSAPGRTNTGELFF.

The chain couples TRBV7-9 to TRBJ2-1, with 8 positions matching TRBD2. Per the germline V gene, CDR1 is SEHNR and CDR2 is FQNEAQ (reference sequence). This CDR3 is 20 amino acids long. Trimming cost V 5 bases and J 7 bases; bases outside gene matches: 25. CDR3 DNA sequence: TGTGCCAGCAGCCTCGGGAGAGTTAGCGCCCAGCGGGGGCTAAAAAATGAGCAGTTCTTC. This gives the protein CASSLGRVSAQRGLKNEQFF.

This clonotype was observed at least ten times. V and J are TRBV3-1 and TRBJ1-1; 8 bases are shared with TRBD1. Trimming at V came to 4 bases and at J to 2 bases, leaving 6 bases not matched to a gene. This CDR3 spans 15 amino acids. Germline V gene data show CDR1 as LGHDT and CDR2 as YNNKEL (reference sequence). CDR3 loop: CASSRSQGGNTEAFF. CDR3 DNA sequence: TGTGCCAGCAGCCGTTCACAGGGGGGAAACACTGAAGCTTTCTTT.

In its sample, this clonotype ranks as medium-sized. V and J are TRBV7-8 and TRBJ2-1; tentative D call: TRBD2 (6 bases). This CDR3 contains 15 residues. Between the trimmed V and J ends, which lost 4 bases and 7 bases, there was a span of 17 bases. Germline V gives CDR1 SGHVS, CDR2 FQNEAQ. The CDR3 reads CASSSQAVAGNEQFF. The CDR3 nucleotides read TGTGCCAGCAGCTCTCAAGCGGTTGCGGGGAATGAGCAGTTCTTC.